Presented here are 30 T cell receptor beta chains from one specimen sequenced in a study of blood T cell repertoires in COVID-19. Method: immunoSEQ multiplex PCR; TCRdb's copy keeps in-frame clones and lacks some. The sample yields 210,000 or so clones, about 83% seen once. Material: peripheral blood. Receptor source: a woman in her forties or fifties with active or convalescent COVID-19.

The chain joins TRBV10-1 to TRBJ1-1; the D gene is possibly TRBD1 (6 bases). CDR1 is WNHNN and CDR2 is SYGVQD in the germline V gene (reference sequence). The ends were cut back, 3 bases at V and 3 bases at J, with 11 bases in the middle. This CDR3 has 14 amino acids. Written as DNA, the CDR3 is TGCGCCAGCAGTGAAGGGGGGGCGGACACTGAAGCTTTCTTT. Protein: CASSEGGADTEAFF.

The chain joins TRBV12-5 to TRBJ2-7; weak D call: TRBD1 (5 bases). Trimming shortened V by 5 bases and J by 6 bases, and 14 bases separated the two germline ends. Germline V gene lookup returns CDR1 LGHNT and CDR2 FRNRAP. The CDR3 contains 13 residues. The CDR3 nucleotides read TGTGCTAGTGGTCCGATTCAGGGTGGCGAGCAGTACTTC. Encoded protein: CASGPIQGGEQYF.

A remark on this clone: The identical CDR3 is also encoded by other nucleotide sequences in the sample. V is TRBV2 and J is TRBJ1-1; 8 bases line up with TRBD1. V gave up 5 bases and J gave up 1 base; unmatched junction bases: 3. This CDR3 spans 14 amino acids. CDR1 SNHLY and CDR2 FYNNEI come from the germline V gene. DNA for the CDR3: TGTGCCAGCAGTCTTCAGGGGGCGAACACTGAAGCTTTCTTT. Protein: CASSLQGANTEAFF.

The chain joins TRBV29-1 to TRBJ1-5, with 11 bases matching TRBD1. The CDR3 loop spans 14 amino acids. The V gene's germline CDR1 is SQVTM and CDR2 ANQGSEA. Germline trimming cut 6 bases from V and 5 bases from J; bases unmatched to any gene: 6. The CDR3 region is CSVRTGGEHQPQHF. Here the CDR3 DNA reads TGCAGCGTACGGACAGGGGGCGAACATCAGCCCCAGCATTTT.

This chain joins TRBV29-1 and TRBJ2-3; a weak D match, TRBD2 (5 bases). This CDR3 has 15 amino acids. The germline CDR1 and CDR2 sequences are SQVTM and ANQGSEA. The ends were cut back, 5 bases at V and 2 bases at J, with 17 bases in the middle. The CDR3 is CSVRRSRGYTDTQYF. CDR3 in DNA: TGCAGCGTTCGTAGGTCACGGGGTTACACAGATACGCAGTATTTT.

This clone showed up just once. CDR3 nucleotides: TGTGCCAGCAGCCCGAAAAACATTCAGTACTTC. This translates into CASSPKNIQYF. The V gene is TRBV11-2, the J gene TRBJ2-4; D unclear. Trimming cost V 5 bases and J 4 bases, with 3 bases left between them. Germline CDR1 and CDR2: SGHAT and FQNNGV. There are 11 residues in the CDR3.

The genes are TRBV6-4 and TRBJ2-3, with D unresolved. The length of the CDR3 is 14 residues. Trimming shortened V by 7 bases and J by 3 bases, and 14 bases separated the two germline ends. From germline, CDR1 is MRHNA and CDR2 SNTAGT. The CDR3 reads CASKPNQPTDTQYF. CDR3 bases: TGTGCCAGCAAGCCCAACCAACCAACAGATACGCAGTATTTT.

The chain combines TRBV7-3 with TRBJ2-5; 7 nucleotides line up with TRBD2. The CDR3 has 13 amino acids. Looked up from germline, CDR1 is SGHTA and CDR2 is FQGTGA. Trimming cost V 5 bases and J 4 bases; bases outside gene matches: 4. CDR3 in amino acids: CASSRTRTETQYF. The DNA of the CDR3 is TGTGCCAGCAGCCGGACTAGAACAGAGACCCAGTACTTC.

The chain links TRBV28 to TRBJ1-3, with a tentative D call TRBD1 (6 bases). Germline-derived CDR1 and CDR2 are MDHEN and SYDVKM. The CDR3 runs to 14 residues. Trimming pared 1 base from V and 3 bases from J, leaving 7 bases between. CDR3 sequence (DNA): TGTGCCAGCAGTTTATCAGGGGTTGGAAACACCATATATTTT. Translating gives CASSLSGVGNTIYF.

V gene TRBV10-3 combines with J gene TRBJ1-6; tentative D call: TRBD1 (6 bases). The CDR3 totals 13 residues. The germline V and J ends were trimmed by 8 bases and 5 bases, with 10 bases remaining between them. Germline V gene sequence: CDR1 ENHRY, CDR2 SYGVKD. CDR3 sequence (DNA): TGTGCCATCGCCAGGGGTAATAATTCACCCCTCCACTTT. Amino acid sequence: CAIARGNNSPLHF.

The V and J genes are TRBV29-1 and TRBJ1-1; 7 positions agree with TRBD1. J lost 0 bases, V lost 7 bases, and 2 bases had no gene match. Germline V gene sequence: CDR1 SQVTM, CDR2 ANQGSEA. There are 12 residues in the CDR3. CDR3: CSAGQVNTEAFF. The CDR3, as DNA: TGCAGCGCTGGACAGGTGAACACTGAAGCTTTCTTT.

The V call is TRBV6-5, the J call TRBJ1-1; a possible D gene is TRBD1 (6 bases). The V gene's germline CDR1 is MNHEY and CDR2 SVGAGI. The V end lost 6 bases, the J end lost 0 bases, and 14 bases lay between the germline ends. The CDR3 covers 15 residues. CDR3 in amino acids: CASSYSGALNTEAFF. In DNA form, the CDR3 reads TGTGCCAGCAGCTATTCAGGGGCCCTGAACACTGAAGCTTTCTTT.

The chain links TRBV28 to TRBJ2-1; TRBD2 aligns across 7 bases. Germline loops: CDR1 MDHEN, CDR2 SYDVKM. Trimming removed 2 bases from V and 6 bases from J; junction bases left unmatched: 7. CDR3 length: 15 residues. CDR3 region: CASSLNSGKRNEQFF. Here the CDR3 DNA reads TGTGCCAGCAGTTTAAACAGCGGGAAGCGCAATGAGCAGTTCTTC.

The chain joins TRBV9 to TRBJ2-7; 8 bases map to TRBD2. The germline gives CDR1 SGDLS, CDR2 YYNGEE. The CDR3 is 18 residues long. CDR3 nucleotides: TGTGCCACCAGCAGCGAAGTCCTCGGGGGGGCAAATGAGACCGAGCAGTACGTC. This translates into CATSSEVLGGANETEQYV.

The genes are TRBV10-2 and TRBJ1-6; 7 positions match TRBD1. The V gene end was trimmed by 6 bases and the J gene end by 5 bases; junction bases not matched to a gene: 7. Germline V gene sequence: CDR1 WSHSY, CDR2 SAAADI. This CDR3 has 15 amino acids. The CDR3 loop reads CASSPRDRNNSPLHF. The CDR3, as DNA: TGCGCCAGCAGCCCCCGGGACAGAAATAATTCACCCCTCCACTTT.

The chain is built from TRBV10-2 and TRBJ2-1; a possible D gene is TRBD2 (5 bases). This CDR3 spans 13 amino acids. CDR1 is WSHSY, CDR2 SAAADI, per germline. The V and J ends lost 5 bases and 2 bases respectively, with 7 bases between them. CDR3 sequence reads: CASSPGTYNEQFF. The CDR3 bases are TGCGCCAGCAGTCCCGGGACCTACAATGAGCAGTTCTTC.

This clone was seen a single time. The chain has TRBV7-2 and TRBJ2-2; 8 bases map to TRBD2. The V and J ends lost 4 bases and 0 bases, in that order; junction bases with no gene match: 10. From germline, CDR1 is SGHTA and CDR2 FQGNSA. This CDR3 has 18 amino acids. CDR3 sequence reads: CASSSRGRAGANTGELFF. CDR3 nucleotide sequence: TGTGCCAGCAGCTCGCGTGGTCGAGCGGGGGCGAACACCGGGGAGCTGTTTTTT.

This sequence joins TRBV29-1 and TRBJ1-2, with 7 positions matching TRBD1. The J segment lost 9 bases and the V segment lost 1 base, leaving 5 bases of the junction unmatched. The V gene's germline CDR1 is SQVTM and CDR2 ANQGSEA. The CDR3 totals 12 residues. The CDR3 loop reads CSVEGQGDRYTF. The CDR3 DNA reads TGCAGCGTTGAAGGACAGGGTGACCGCTACACCTTC.

The chain joins TRBV19 to TRBJ1-1; D is possibly TRBD1 (5 bases). V lost 3 bases, J lost 2 bases, and 10 bases lay in between. Germline CDR1 LNHDA, CDR2 SQIVND (reference sequence). The CDR3 runs 14 residues. The CDR3 sequence: CASSMSGYNTEAFF. DNA of the CDR3: TGTGCCAGTAGTATGTCAGGGTATAACACTGAAGCTTTCTTT. Full variable domain (rest looked up from reference TRBV19 and TRBJ1-1): DGGITQSPKYLFRKEGQNVTLSCEQNLNHDAMYWYRQDPGQGLRLIYYSQIVNDFQKGDIAEGYSVSREKKESFPLTVTSAQKNPTAFYLCASSMSGYNTEAFFGQGTRLTVV.

V usage is TRBV5-1 and J usage is TRBJ2-2; TRBD2 might be the D (6 bases). V gave up 0 bases and J gave up 4 bases, with 16 bases separating them. Germline CDR1 and CDR2: SGHRS and YFSETQ. The CDR3 spans 17 residues. The CDR3 nucleotides are TGCGCCAGCAGCTTGGCGTACCTGGGAGGCGGCACCGGGGAGCTGTTTTTT. Translation gives CASSLAYLGGGTGELFF.

The chain employs TRBV5-1 and TRBJ2-4, with D possibly TRBD1 on 6 matching bases. The V and J ends lost 4 bases and 0 bases respectively, with 14 bases between them. The CDR3 sequence is 16 residues long. The germline gives CDR1 SGHRS, CDR2 YFSETQ. CDR3: CASSRSTGIAKNIQYF. CDR3 nucleotides: TGCGCCAGCAGCAGGTCGACAGGCATAGCCAAAAACATTCAGTACTTC.

This chain links TRBV2 with TRBJ1-6; 7 positions agree with TRBD1. V shed 7 bases, J shed 6 bases, and the junction held 3 bases outside the gene matches. The CDR3 is 13 amino acids. CDR1 and CDR2 (germline): SNHLY, FYNNEI. CDR3 nucleotides: TGTGCCAGCATAAGGGACAGTAATTCACCCCTCCACTTT. It is translated as CASIRDSNSPLHF.

The chain joins TRBV6-2 or TRBV6-3 to TRBJ2-7, with TRBD1 identical over 8 bases. The CDR3 extends over 12 amino acids. The V gene end was trimmed by 5 bases and the J gene end by 6 bases; junction bases not matched to a gene: 3. Germline loops: CDR1 MNHEY, CDR2 SVGEGT. In nucleotides, the CDR3 is TGTGCCAGCAGTAAGACAGGGGTCGAGCAGTACGTC. The encoded protein is CASSKTGVEQYV.

In regard to this clone: Different DNA sequences within this sample yield the same CDR3. The CDR3 DNA reads as TGTGCCAGCAGCCCGACAGGGAGCTATGGCTACACCTTC. Protein: CASSPTGSYGYTF. V is TRBV7-2 and J is TRBJ1-2; 7 nucleotides align to TRBD1. Trimming at V came to 5 bases and at J to 4 bases, leaving 4 bases not matched to a gene. Germline V gene sequence: CDR1 SGHTA, CDR2 FQGNSA. This CDR3 region has 13 residues.

The chain employs TRBV7-6 and TRBJ2-1; TRBD2 aligns across 13 bases. In germline, CDR1 is SGHVS, CDR2 FNYEAQ. The trim removed 5 bases at V and 8 bases at J, leaving 6 bases unmatched. This CDR3 comprises 15 residues. CDR3 residues: CASSPRGTSGDEQFF. In DNA, the CDR3 is TGTGCCAGCAGCCCTAGAGGGACTAGCGGGGATGAGCAGTTCTTC. The whole variable domain, remainder taken from reference TRBV7-6 and TRBJ2-1, is GAGVSQSPRYKVTKRGQDVALRCDPISGHVSLYWYRQALGQGPEFLTYFNYEAQQDKSGLPNDRFSAERPEGSISTLTIQRTEQRDSAMYRCASSPRGTSGDEQFFGPGTRLTVL.

This chain uses TRBV28 with TRBJ1-2; no clear D gene. From germline, CDR1 is MDHEN and CDR2 SYDVKM. Trimming left V 2 bases short and J 6 bases short, with 25 bases between. CDR3 length: 18 amino acids. The CDR3: CASSLGFGIRTSRDGYTF. CDR3 sequence (DNA): TGTGCCAGCAGTTTAGGATTCGGAATACGGACTAGTAGGGATGGCTACACCTTC.

This clone was observed once. V usage is TRBV14 and J usage is TRBJ2-1; 10 bases map to TRBD1. CDR3 length: 13 amino acids. V trimming: 5 bases; J trimming: 14 bases; junction bases outside the gene matches: 9. CDR1 and CDR2 (germline): SGHDN, FVKESK. The CDR3 is CASSYQPGQGKFF. Here the CDR3 DNA reads TGTGCCAGCAGCTATCAACCGGGACAGGGGAAGTTCTTC. The whole variable domain, remainder taken from reference TRBV14 and TRBJ2-1, is EAGVTQFPSHSVIEKGQTVTLRCDPISGHDNLYWYRRVMGKEIKFLLHFVKESKQDESGMPNNRFLAERTGGTYSTLKVQPAELEDSGVYFCASSYQPGQGKFFGPGTRLTVL.

The CDR3 reads CASSSQGAGGYTF. Written as DNA, the CDR3 is TGTGCCAGCAGTTCGCAGGGGGCAGGTGGCTACACCTTC. This sequence joins TRBV6-5 and TRBJ1-2, with 8 bases matching TRBD1. V dropped 4 bases and J dropped 7; count of bases not matched to a gene: 5. Germline CDR1 and CDR2: MNHEY and SVGAGI. This CDR3 spans 13 amino acids.

The rearrangement links TRBV27 to TRBJ2-3; TRBD2 agrees at 13 bases. J lost 6 bases, V lost 4 bases, and 13 bases had no gene match. The CDR3 sequence is 18 residues long. Germline CDR1 is MNHEY and CDR2 is SMNVEV (reference sequence). The CDR3 DNA sequence: TGTGCCAGCAGTTCTAAGGGGGGACTAGCGGGAACTTCCGATACGCAGTATTTT. Encoded protein: CASSSKGGLAGTSDTQYF.

This chain uses TRBV5-1 with TRBJ2-5; 11 bases fit TRBD1. V lost 4 bases to trimming and J lost 4 bases; unmatched junction nucleotides: 9. This CDR3 region has 16 residues. The germline CDR1 and CDR2 sequences are SGHRS and YFSETQ. The DNA of the CDR3 is TGCGCCAGCAGCATGACGGGACAGGGGGGACGAGAGACCCAGTACTTC. Translation: CASSMTGQGGRETQYF.